This T cell receptor beta chain is from a study of cytomegalovirus exposure and HLA in healthy donors. As for the study in general: Early released data comprised tens of millions of unique TCRs from HLA-typed donors. Study observations and caveats: Immune exposure was documented only through CMV serostatus. It was shown in a later analysis that HLA-associated TCR beta chains were more clonally expanded than other, equally common chains. Certain indistinguishable V segments, among them TRBV6-2 and TRBV6-3, were excluded.

CDR1 and CDR2 (germline): MNHNS, SASEGT. V lost 8 bases to trimming and J lost 6 bases, with 14 bases between them. The CDR3 contains 12 residues. The study ran its PCR with 60 Vbeta and 13 Jbeta primers. Clones were read by immunoSEQ multiplex PCR, and TCRdb kept only the in-frame ones, dropping some. This sample has about 140,000 clones; approximately 82% occur once, and the top ten carry about 3.1%. Comments on this clone: Its antigen is not identified.

What was sequenced was PBMCs. The TCR originated in a man between 40 and 49 years old in good health and CMV-seronegative. This chain links TRBV6-1 with TRBJ2-7, with a possible D match to TRBD1 (6 bases). The DNA of the CDR3 is TGTGCCAGCGCCCCAAAAGGGGGCGAGCAGTACTTC. Translation gives CASAPKGGEQYF.